Listed below are T cell receptor beta chains from one sample, sequenced in a study of early T cells in non-severe SARS-CoV-2 infection. TCRdb recomputed calls from the 5' RACE reads with MiXCR, one row per CDR3 protein. The sample carries around 84,000 distinct CDR3 sequences, about 10% recorded once. Sample: whole blood, taken at baseline. Receptors were obtained from an adult who was a healthcare worker with PCR-confirmed SARS-CoV-2 infection or an uninfected control (not recorded which). Each CDR3 is given with its conserved first and last residue. The D gene is left open where the match is weak. The size field is filled for only some rows; it gives once, few, many or a size class.

v_gene: TRBV29-1
d_gene: NA
j_gene: TRBJ2-7
abundance: many
CDR3aa: CSVGDSTSYEQYF
CDR3nt: TGCAGCGTTGGCGACTCAACCTCCTACGAGCAGTACTTC

v_gene: TRBV21-1
d_gene: NA
j_gene: TRBJ2-7
abundance: few
CDR3aa: CASSKGQGSYEQYF
CDR3nt: TGTGCCAGCAGCAAAGGACAGGGCTCCTACGAGCAGTACTTC

v_gene: TRBV6-1
d_gene: TRBD2
j_gene: TRBJ2-1
abundance: NA
CDR3aa: CASRGGHEQFF
CDR3nt: TGTGCCAGCAGGGGAGGGCATGAGCAGTTCTTC

v_gene: TRBV12-3/TRBV12-4
d_gene: NA
j_gene: TRBJ1-1
abundance: NA
CDR3aa: CASSLGTNTEAFF
CDR3nt: TGTGCCAGCAGTTTAGGCACGAACACTGAAGCTTTCTTT

v_gene: TRBV12-3/TRBV12-4
d_gene: NA
j_gene: TRBJ2-5
abundance: NA
CDR3aa: CASSEFLDEGTQYF
CDR3nt: TGTGCCAGCAGTGAGTTTCTTGACGAGGGGACCCAGTACTTC

v_gene: TRBV7-3
d_gene: TRBD1
j_gene: TRBJ2-2
abundance: few
CDR3aa: CASSQTGGNGELFF
CDR3nt: TGTGCCAGCAGCCAGACAGGGGGCAACGGGGAGCTGTTTTTT

v_gene: TRBV7-3
d_gene: NA
j_gene: TRBJ2-3
abundance: many
CDR3aa: CASSGLGPTDTQYF
CDR3nt: TGTGCCAGCAGCGGGTTAGGTCCCACAGATACGCAGTATTTT

v_gene: TRBV10-3
d_gene: NA
j_gene: TRBJ1-2
abundance: few
CDR3aa: CAISEREANYGYTF
CDR3nt: TGTGCCATCAGTGAGCGGGAAGCTAACTATGGCTACACCTTC

v_gene: TRBV18
d_gene: NA
j_gene: TRBJ2-2
abundance: many
CDR3aa: CASSPRSGELFF
CDR3nt: TGTGCCAGCTCACCGCGCTCCGGGGAGCTGTTTTTT

v_gene: TRBV11-2
d_gene: NA
j_gene: TRBJ1-3
abundance: few
CDR3aa: CASSSGLWGGNTIYF
CDR3nt: TGTGCCAGCAGCTCAGGGTTATGGGGCGGAAACACCATATATTTT

v_gene: TRBV6-1
d_gene: NA
j_gene: TRBJ2-7
abundance: few
CDR3aa: CAGKTGSGEQYF
CDR3nt: TGTGCCGGCAAGACCGGGTCAGGAGAGCAGTACTTC

v_gene: TRBV27
d_gene: NA
j_gene: TRBJ1-4
abundance: many
CDR3aa: CASSPLPSGGSEKLFF
CDR3nt: TGTGCCAGCAGTCCCCTCCCATCCGGCGGAAGTGAAAAACTGTTTTTT

v_gene: TRBV24-1
d_gene: TRBD2
j_gene: TRBJ2-1
abundance: NA
CDR3aa: CATSEGTSGRFKFF
CDR3nt: TGTGCCACCAGTGAAGGGACTAGCGGTCGATTTAAGTTCTTC

v_gene: TRBV5-1
d_gene: NA
j_gene: TRBJ1-2
abundance: few
CDR3aa: CASSPGGQVNYGYTF
CDR3nt: TGCGCCAGCAGCCCTGGGGGACAAGTTAACTATGGCTACACCTTC

v_gene: TRBV4-1
d_gene: NA
j_gene: TRBJ2-1
abundance: NA
CDR3aa: CASSHPPSGLYNEQFF
CDR3nt: TGCGCCAGCAGCCACCCTCCAAGCGGGCTCTACAATGAGCAGTTCTTC

v_gene: TRBV20-1
d_gene: NA
j_gene: TRBJ1-1
abundance: many
CDR3aa: CSAREGPTEAFF
CDR3nt: TGCAGTGCTAGAGAGGGGCCCACTGAAGCTTTCTTT

v_gene: TRBV28
d_gene: TRBD2
j_gene: TRBJ2-3
abundance: few
CDR3aa: CASSLWGSGALDTQYF
CDR3nt: TGTGCCAGCAGTTTATGGGGTAGCGGGGCATTAGATACGCAGTATTTT

v_gene: TRBV7-9
d_gene: NA
j_gene: TRBJ1-2
abundance: few
CDR3aa: CASSRAGASHGYTF
CDR3nt: TGTGCCAGCAGCCGGGCGGGGGCGAGCCATGGCTACACCTTC

v_gene: TRBV27
d_gene: NA
j_gene: TRBJ2-7
abundance: few
CDR3aa: CASSLGVLYEQYF
CDR3nt: TGTGCCAGCAGTTTGGGGGTCCTTTACGAGCAGTACTTC

v_gene: TRBV2
d_gene: NA
j_gene: TRBJ2-3
abundance: many
CDR3aa: CASSRDFSSTDTQYF
CDR3nt: TGTGCCAGCAGTCGGGACTTCTCTAGCACAGATACGCAGTATTTT

v_gene: TRBV7-6
d_gene: NA
j_gene: TRBJ1-2
abundance: few
CDR3aa: CASSPGSDGYTF
CDR3nt: TGTGCCAGCAGCCCGGGTAGCGATGGCTACACCTTC

v_gene: TRBV5-1
d_gene: NA
j_gene: TRBJ1-2
abundance: many
CDR3aa: CASSGDLYGYTF
CDR3nt: TGCGCCAGCAGCGGGGACCTCTATGGCTACACCTTC

v_gene: TRBV7-8
d_gene: NA
j_gene: TRBJ2-1
abundance: NA
CDR3aa: CASSSGLGTGRSYNEQFF
CDR3nt: TGTGCCAGCAGCTCAGGTTTGGGCACCGGGAGATCCTACAATGAGCAGTTCTTC

v_gene: TRBV5-1
d_gene: TRBD1
j_gene: TRBJ2-2
abundance: NA
CDR3aa: CASSLSQGAGELFF
CDR3nt: TGCGCCAGCAGCTTGTCCCAGGGGGCCGGGGAGCTGTTTTTT

v_gene: TRBV28
d_gene: NA
j_gene: TRBJ2-7
abundance: many
CDR3aa: CASSPPPDSSYEQYF
CDR3nt: TGTGCCAGCAGTCCCCCCCCGGACAGCTCCTACGAGCAGTACTTC

v_gene: TRBV19
d_gene: NA
j_gene: TRBJ2-6
abundance: few
CDR3aa: CASSPRSGANVLTF
CDR3nt: TGTGCCAGTAGTCCGCGCTCTGGGGCCAACGTCCTGACTTTC

v_gene: TRBV7-3
d_gene: NA
j_gene: TRBJ2-2
abundance: NA
CDR3aa: CAGSSLPSGNTGELFF
CDR3nt: TGTGCCGGCAGCTCTCTTCCCTCGGGGAACACCGGGGAGCTGTTTTTT

v_gene: TRBV18
d_gene: NA
j_gene: TRBJ1-5
abundance: many
CDR3aa: CASSLPLGSNQPQHF
CDR3nt: TGTGCCAGCTCCCTACCCTTGGGTAGCAATCAGCCCCAGCATTTT

v_gene: TRBV6-2/TRBV6-3
d_gene: NA
j_gene: TRBJ2-7
abundance: NA
CDR3aa: CASSLLELYEQYF
CDR3nt: TGTGCCAGCAGCTTGCTAGAACTCTACGAGCAGTACTTC

v_gene: TRBV6-1
d_gene: TRBD1
j_gene: TRBJ2-5
abundance: few
CDR3aa: CAPGTGDKEETQYF
CDR3nt: TGTGCTCCCGGGACAGGGGACAAGGAAGAGACCCAGTACTTC

v_gene: TRBV18
d_gene: NA
j_gene: TRBJ2-7
abundance: few
CDR3aa: CASSPQGTYEQYF
CDR3nt: TGTGCCAGCTCACCCCAGGGAACCTACGAGCAGTACTTC

v_gene: TRBV7-2
d_gene: TRBD1
j_gene: TRBJ2-7
abundance: NA
CDR3aa: CASSPLQGAYEQYF
CDR3nt: TGTGCCAGCAGCCCCCTACAGGGGGCCTACGAGCAGTACTTC

v_gene: TRBV6-1
d_gene: NA
j_gene: TRBJ2-6
abundance: few
CDR3aa: CASSEQSGSGANVLTF
CDR3nt: TGTGCCAGCAGTGAACAGTCGGGCTCTGGGGCCAACGTCCTGACTTTC

v_gene: TRBV20-1
d_gene: NA
j_gene: TRBJ1-6
abundance: few
CDR3aa: CSARVFVDGSPLHF
CDR3nt: TGCAGTGCTAGAGTGTTTGTGGATGGGTCACCCCTCCACTTT

v_gene: TRBV28
d_gene: TRBD2
j_gene: TRBJ2-7
abundance: NA
CDR3aa: CASSFSSGLAGGHF
CDR3nt: TGTGCCAGCAGTTTTTCCAGTGGACTAGCGGGCGGACACTTC

v_gene: TRBV6-5
d_gene: NA
j_gene: TRBJ2-3
abundance: many
CDR3aa: CASSYRRGAGRGSTDTQYF
CDR3nt: TGTGCCAGCAGTTACCGGAGGGGGGCCGGCCGGGGTAGCACAGATACGCAGTATTTT

v_gene: TRBV20-1
d_gene: NA
j_gene: TRBJ1-1
abundance: few
CDR3aa: CSAKTPSPTSSNTEVFF
CDR3nt: TGCAGTGCTAAAACCCCAAGTCCCACCTCTTCGAACACTGAAGTTTTCTTT